These 17 T cell receptor beta chains originate from one sample sequenced in a study of radiation and T cells in renal cell carcinoma. Data came from immunoSEQ multiplex PCR; TCRdb stores just in-frame clones and leaves some out. The sample shows around 29,000 clones, roughly 80% of them seen only once. Noted time point: blood 4 weeks post-SBRT, at nephrectomy. Described treatment: 15 Gy SBRT to primary tumor, nephrectomy 4 weeks later. This specimen was blood, taken from a patient whose treatment included radiotherapy and nephrectomy. The source of these receptors is a man in his 60s with renal cell carcinoma.

The chain links TRBV2 to TRBJ2-7; 8 bases are shared with TRBD2. The germline CDR1 and CDR2 sequences are SNHLY and FYNNEI. This CDR3 contains 15 residues. J was trimmed by 3 bases and V by 6 bases; bases with no gene match: 10. The CDR3 DNA is TGTGCCAGCAGCCCTGCAGCGGGAGCACTCTACGAGCAGTACTTC. It codes for CASSPAAGALYEQYF.

The chain joins TRBV6-5 to TRBJ2-1; 15 bases agree with TRBD2. V gave up 6 bases and J gave up 16 bases; unmatched junction bases: 7. The CDR3 has 13 residues. Germline CDR1 and CDR2: MNHEY and SVGAGI. The CDR3 DNA is TGTGCCAGCAGCTCCGGGACTAGCGGGGGGATTTTCTTC. Translation: CASSSGTSGGIFF.

The chain employs TRBV4-3 and TRBJ2-7; D is possibly TRBD1 (6 bases). Germline values: CDR1 LGHNA, CDR2 YSLEER. This CDR3 is built from 17 residues. V lost 1 base to trimming and J lost 0 bases, with 16 bases between them. The CDR3 sequence is CASSQVAQGLGSYEQYF. In nucleotides, the CDR3 is TGCGCCAGCAGCCAAGTAGCCCAGGGGCTGGGCTCCTACGAGCAGTACTTC.

The chain recombines TRBV28 with TRBJ2-3; possible D gene TRBD2, 6 bases. Trimming left V 5 bases short and J 9 bases short, with 21 bases between. CDR1 is MDHEN, CDR2 SYDVKM, per germline. The CDR3 runs 15 residues. This CDR3 is CASSERTGTPRTQYF. The CDR3 DNA is TGTGCCAGCAGTGAAAGGACCGGGACTCCGAGAACGCAGTATTTT. The variable domain in full, with the rest retrieved from reference TRBV28 and TRBJ2-3, is DVKVTQSSRYLVKRTGEKVFLECVQDMDHENMFWYRQDPGLGLRLIYFSYDVKMKEKGDIPEGYSVSREKKERFSLILESASTNQTSMYLCASSERTGTPRTQYFGPGTRLTVL.

This clone was counted only a few times. J is TRBJ2-1 and V is TRBV5-4, with 7 bases lining up with TRBD2. This CDR3 region has 15 residues. V was pared by 4 bases and J by 0 bases, with 4 bases of the junction left unmatched. Germline V lookup: CDR1 SGHNT, CDR2 YYREEE (reference sequence). The CDR3 coding sequence is TGTGCCAGCAGCCTAGCGGTTAGCTCCTACAATGAGCAGTTCTTC. It translates to CASSLAVSSYNEQFF.

The chain recombines TRBV7-9 with TRBJ1-5; D call uncertain. V shed 3 bases and J shed 1 base, with 10 bases lying between them. This CDR3 region has 15 residues. Germline V CDR1 and CDR2: SEHNR, FQNEAQ (reference sequence). As DNA, the CDR3 is TGTGCCAGCAGCTTCGGGTCAGCGAGCAATCAGCCCCAGCATTTT. Translation gives CASSFGSASNQPQHF. Full variable domain (remainder filled in from reference TRBV7-9 and TRBJ1-5): DTGVSQNPRHKITKRGQNVTFRCDPISEHNRLYWYRQTLGQGPEFLTYFQNEAQLEKSRLLSDRFSAERPKGSFSTLEIQRTEQGDSAMYLCASSFGSASNQPQHFGDGTRLSIL.

The rearrangement uses TRBV7-9 and TRBJ1-6; the match to TRBD1 covers 8 bases. This CDR3 spans 15 amino acids. Trimming removed 0 bases from V and 5 bases from J; junction bases left unmatched: 0. The germline V gene encodes CDR1 SEHNR and CDR2 FQNEAQ (reference sequence). The CDR3 is CASSLAGQDNSPLHF. In DNA form, the CDR3 reads TGTGCCAGCAGCTTAGCGGGACAGGATAATTCACCCCTCCACTTT.

The J gene is TRBJ2-5, the V gene TRBV19, with D perhaps matching TRBD1 or TRBD2 (5 bases each). CDR3 length: 15 residues. Trimming removed 3 bases from V and 0 bases from J, with 11 bases in between. The germline V gene has CDR1 LNHDA and CDR2 SQIVND (reference sequence). For the CDR3, the DNA is TGTGCCAGTAGTATTCTATGGGGGAACCAAGAGACCCAGTACTTC. This encodes CASSILWGNQETQYF.

V and J are TRBV11-2 and TRBJ2-3; D is perhaps TRBD1 (6 bases). Trimming cost V 5 bases and J 1 base, with 10 bases left between them. Germline V CDR1 and CDR2: SGHAT, FQNNGV. This CDR3 comprises 14 residues. CDR3 region: CASSARQGTDTQYF. Written as DNA, the CDR3 is TGTGCCAGCAGCGCCCGACAGGGCACAGATACGCAGTATTTT.

This sequence joins TRBV9 and TRBJ1-1, with 7 bases that match TRBD1. Germline CDR1 and CDR2: SGDLS and YYNGEE. After removal of 1 base from V and 4 bases from J, the junction contained 1 base not matched to a gene. The CDR3 runs 13 residues. The CDR3 nucleotides are TGTGCCAGCAGCGTAACAGGGGTCACTGAAGCTTTCTTT. Its protein is CASSVTGVTEAFF.

Here the CDR3 reads CASSSRGRHFDTQYF. CDR3 DNA sequence: TGTGCCAGTAGTTCTAGAGGCAGACACTTCGATACGCAGTATTTT. This rearrangement joins TRBV19 to TRBJ2-3, with D uncertain. V was shortened by 5 bases and J by 6 bases, with 18 bases between the two germline ends. Germline CDR1 reads LNHDA; CDR2 reads SQIVND (reference sequence). The CDR3 runs to 15 residues.

Regarding this clone: Relative to the germline gene, one junction end is altered; a read error may explain this. The chain has TRBV7-2 and TRBJ2-3; 11 positions agree with TRBD2. From germline, CDR1 is SGHTA and CDR2 FQGNSA. The CDR3 extends over 16 amino acids. CDR3 DNA: TGTGCCAGCAGCCCACAGACTAGCGGGGCCGGAAATACGCGGTATTTT. Translating it yields CASSPQTSGAGNTRYF.

V and J are TRBV7-6 and TRBJ2-7; 14 bases align to TRBD2. The CDR3 is made up of 14 amino acids. The J segment lost 9 bases and the V segment lost 5 bases, leaving 6 bases of the junction unmatched. The germline V gene has CDR1 SGHVS and CDR2 FNYEAQ. CDR3 DNA: TGTGCCAGCAGCCCGGGGACTAGCGGGAGAGGGCAGTACTTC. This gives the protein CASSPGTSGRGQYF.

The chain recombines TRBV7-9 with TRBJ1-5; TRBD1 matches 8 bases. With 5 bases clipped from V and 2 bases from J, the junction kept 5 bases outside the gene matches. The CDR3 has 15 amino acids. The germline V gene has CDR1 SEHNR and CDR2 FQNEAQ (reference sequence). CDR3 loop: CASSIGQGGNQPQHF. The CDR3 nucleotides are TGTGCCAGCAGCATTGGACAGGGCGGCAATCAGCCCCAGCATTTT.

V usage is TRBV5-1 and J usage is TRBJ2-7; D is perhaps TRBD2 (6 bases). Germline CDR1 reads SGHRS; CDR2 reads YFSETQ. There are 14 residues in the CDR3. Trimming shortened V by 4 bases and J by 2 bases, and 13 bases separated the two germline ends. The CDR3, as DNA: TGCGCCAGCAGCCCCGACGGGGGTACCTACGAGCAGTACTTC. Translation: CASSPDGGTYEQYF.

The chain uses TRBV19 and TRBJ1-2; D is perhaps TRBD1 (5 bases). V lost 0 bases, J lost 7 bases, and 9 bases lay in between. Germline loops: CDR1 LNHDA, CDR2 SQIVND (reference sequence). This CDR3 region has 13 residues. CDR3 DNA sequence: TGTGCCAGTAGTATAGAACCCCAGGGTGGCTACACCTTC. Protein: CASSIEPQGGYTF.

J is TRBJ2-1 and V is TRBV10-3; D uncertain. This CDR3 region has 13 residues. V was trimmed by 10 bases and J by 9 bases, leaving 19 bases between them. Germline loops: CDR1 ENHRY, CDR2 SYGVKD. The CDR3 DNA follows: TGTGCCAACACGTCCATAAGGGCCACTGAGCAGTTCTTC. This codes for CANTSIRATEQFF.